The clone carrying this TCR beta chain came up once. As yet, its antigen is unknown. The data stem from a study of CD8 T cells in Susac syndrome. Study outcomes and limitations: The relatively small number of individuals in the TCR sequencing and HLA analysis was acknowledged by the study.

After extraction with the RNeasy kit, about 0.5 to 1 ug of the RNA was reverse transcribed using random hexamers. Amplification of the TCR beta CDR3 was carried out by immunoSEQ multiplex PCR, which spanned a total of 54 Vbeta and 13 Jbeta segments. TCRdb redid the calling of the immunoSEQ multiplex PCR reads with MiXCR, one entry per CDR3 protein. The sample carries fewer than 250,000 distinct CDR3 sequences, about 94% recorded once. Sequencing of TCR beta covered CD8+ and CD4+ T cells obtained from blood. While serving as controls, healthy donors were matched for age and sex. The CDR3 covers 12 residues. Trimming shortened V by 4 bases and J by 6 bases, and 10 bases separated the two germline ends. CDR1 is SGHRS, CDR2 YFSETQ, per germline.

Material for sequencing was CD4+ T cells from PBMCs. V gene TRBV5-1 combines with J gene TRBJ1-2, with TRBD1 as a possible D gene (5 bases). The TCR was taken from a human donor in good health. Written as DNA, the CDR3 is TGCGCCAGCAGCCTCCAGGGAAATGGCTACACCTTC. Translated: CASSLQGNGYTF.